This record looks at one T cell receptor beta chain sequence and its context. The antigen remains unidentified. V was trimmed by 5 bases and J by 6 bases, leaving 14 bases between them. Germline V gene data show CDR1 as LNHNV and CDR2 as YYDKDF (reference sequence). This CDR3 has 14 amino acids. TCRdb's copy holds only in-frame clones and misses some; the assay was immunoSEQ multiplex PCR. Of 2 million to 2.5 million clones in the sample, approximately 94% were seen once. This entry belongs to a study of shared clonotypes between healthy human individuals. Study outcomes and limitations: When naive CD4 clonotypes were compared across a few donors, 5% to 5.5% were shared.

Only CD45RO-negative cells positively selected for CCR7 counted as naive CD8 cells, so terminally differentiated effector memory CD45RA+ cells were excluded. This chain uses TRBV15 with TRBJ1-5; D not certain. Source material: naive CD8+ T cells sorted from blood. This receptor was identified in a man between 18 and 29 years old in good health. DNA for the CDR3: TGTGCCACCAGCTCGGGAGACGAATCTCAGCCCCAGCATTTT. Its translation: CATSSGDESQPQHF.